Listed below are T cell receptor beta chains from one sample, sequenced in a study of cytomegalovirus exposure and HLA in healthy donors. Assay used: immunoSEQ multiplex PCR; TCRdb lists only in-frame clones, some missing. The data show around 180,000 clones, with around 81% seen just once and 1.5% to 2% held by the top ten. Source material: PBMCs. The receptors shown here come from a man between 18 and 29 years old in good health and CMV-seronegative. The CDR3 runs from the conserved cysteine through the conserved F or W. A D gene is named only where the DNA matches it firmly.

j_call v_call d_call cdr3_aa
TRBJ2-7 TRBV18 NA CASSPADTYEQYF
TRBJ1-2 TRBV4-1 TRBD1 CASSMVGDRGNYTF
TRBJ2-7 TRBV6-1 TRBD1 CASSALQGRYEQYF
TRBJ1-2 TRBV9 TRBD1 CASSRPGQGASYGYTF
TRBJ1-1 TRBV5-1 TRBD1 CASSFGDRLSTEAFF
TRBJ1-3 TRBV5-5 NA CASSLQLSGNTIYF
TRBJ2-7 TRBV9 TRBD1 CASSVGNRGHEQYF
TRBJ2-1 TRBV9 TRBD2 CASSVSSGLTSYNEQFF
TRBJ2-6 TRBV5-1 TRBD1 CASSLDRGPGANVLTF
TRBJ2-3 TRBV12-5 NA CASGLGEWGDTDTQYF
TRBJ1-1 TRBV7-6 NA CASSRKGLPNTEAFF
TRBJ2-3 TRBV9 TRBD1 CASSEYYTQGDTQYF
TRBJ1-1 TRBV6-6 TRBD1 CASIPGQLNTEAFF
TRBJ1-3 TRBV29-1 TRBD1 CSAGQGPGNTIYF
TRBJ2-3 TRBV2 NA CASSEGSSSPDTQYF
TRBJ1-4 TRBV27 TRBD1 CASSRTGGVEKLFF
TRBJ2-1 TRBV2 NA CASSDRSEQFF
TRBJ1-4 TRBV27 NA CASTLNEKLFF
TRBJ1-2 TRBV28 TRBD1 CASSSGQGTNYGYTF
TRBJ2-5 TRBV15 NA CATSRDVQETQYF
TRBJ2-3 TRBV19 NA CASSISPGGSITDTQYF
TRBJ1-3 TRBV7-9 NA CASSRTIGNTIYF
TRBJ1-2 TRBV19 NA CASSIDLREYDGYTF
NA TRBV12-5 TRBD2 CASSRGLANEQYF
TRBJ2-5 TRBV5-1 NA CASSFGTSGQETQYF
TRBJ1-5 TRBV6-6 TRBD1 CASSPPEDRYNQPQHF
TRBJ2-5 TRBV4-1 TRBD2 CASSQDGGLAPKETQYF
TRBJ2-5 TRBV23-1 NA CAPLSRVRGYQETQYF
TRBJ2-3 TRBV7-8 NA CASSLWGQGTDTQYF
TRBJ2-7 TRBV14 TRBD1 CASSPLQGYWDEQYF
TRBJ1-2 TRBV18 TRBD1 CASSFRQGGGDGYTF
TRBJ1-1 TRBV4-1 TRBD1 CASSHDRVSMNTEAFF
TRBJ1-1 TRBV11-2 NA CASSLRAGENTEAFF
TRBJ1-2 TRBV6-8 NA CASSLDTLNYGYTF
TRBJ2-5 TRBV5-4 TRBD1 CASSLEAGGFLGETQYF
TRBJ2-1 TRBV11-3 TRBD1 CASSDGQDPYNEQFF
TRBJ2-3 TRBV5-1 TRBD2 CASSLYGGGAGTDTQYF
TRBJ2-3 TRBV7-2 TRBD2 CASSPGLAGGRDTQYF
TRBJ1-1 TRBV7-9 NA CASSLGGERTEAFF
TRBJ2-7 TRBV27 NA CASSRASIYEQYF
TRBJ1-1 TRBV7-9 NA CASISSGRPEAFF
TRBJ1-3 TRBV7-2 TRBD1 CASSLFGSGGFGNTIYF